Following are 32 T cell receptor beta chains from one sample sequenced in a study of blood T cell repertoires in COVID-19. Produced via immunoSEQ multiplex PCR; TCRdb's table is partial and in-frame only. The table records fewer than 250,000 clones, about 88% of them present only once. Specimen: peripheral blood. The receptor source for this set is a middle-aged man with acute or convalescent COVID-19.

The chain has TRBV29-1 and TRBJ1-4; D is possibly TRBD1 (5 bases). V was shortened by 4 bases and J by 2 bases, with 11 bases between the two germline ends. Germline values: CDR1 SQVTM, CDR2 ANQGSEA. CDR3 size: 14 residues. The CDR3 loop reads CSVAPQGTNEKLFF. CDR3 in DNA: TGCAGCGTTGCTCCGCAGGGCACTAATGAAAAACTGTTTTTT.

This rearrangement joins TRBV28 to TRBJ1-2; no reliable D call. V was shortened by 3 bases and J by 10 bases, with 9 bases between the two germline ends. The CDR3 has 11 residues. CDR1 MDHEN and CDR2 SYDVKM come from the germline V gene. CDR3 nucleotides: TGTGCCAGCAGTTTTAACGGGGACTACACCTTC. This codes for CASSFNGDYTF.

The chain is built from TRBV11-2 and TRBJ2-5; 9 nucleotides agree with TRBD2. The CDR3 consists of 16 residues. The V gene end was trimmed by 3 bases and the J gene end by 4 bases; junction bases not matched to a gene: 9. CDR1 is SGHAT, CDR2 FQNNGV, per germline. CDR3 sequence reads: CASSFPLAGSRETQYF. CDR3 sequence (DNA): TGTGCCAGCAGCTTCCCCCTAGCGGGATCGCGAGAGACCCAGTACTTC. The full variable domain, in which reference TRBV11-2 and TRBJ2-5 provide the parts outside the CDR3, is EAGVAQSPRYKIIEKRQSVAFWCNPISGHATLYWYQQILGQGPKLLIQFQNNGVVDDSQLPKDRFSAERLKGVDSTLKIQPAKLEDSAVYLCASSFPLAGSRETQYFGPGTRLLVL.

This chain uses TRBV12-3 or TRBV12-4 with TRBJ1-4; 7 nucleotides line up with TRBD1. V was clipped by 6 bases and J by 4 bases; unmatched bases: 2. This CDR3 contains 13 residues. The CDR3: CASSRDSNEKLFF. The CDR3, as DNA: TGTGCCAGCAGCCGGGACAGTAATGAAAAACTGTTTTTT.

This clone was picked up one time. The J gene is TRBJ1-6, the V gene TRBV7-9; TRBD1 is a possible D gene (5 bases). Trimming left V 3 bases short and J 3 bases short, with 12 bases between. The CDR3 runs 16 residues. Germline CDR1 SEHNR, CDR2 FQNEAQ (reference sequence). CDR3 nucleotides: TGTGCCAGCAGCTTGGGGGGGAACCTCTATAATTCACCCCTCCACTTT. It yields the protein CASSLGGNLYNSPLHF.

CDR3 protein: CASSLMSIRGGKGRLEQYF. CDR3 DNA: TGTGCCAGCAGCTTAATGTCGATCCGGGGAGGGAAGGGACGACTCGAGCAGTACTTC. This rearrangement joins TRBV7-8 to TRBJ2-7; the match to TRBD2 covers 7 bases. This CDR3 contains 19 residues. Looked up from germline, CDR1 is SGHVS and CDR2 is FQNEAQ. V lost 2 bases to trimming and J lost 6 bases; unmatched junction nucleotides: 22.

The rearrangement joins TRBV11-1 to TRBJ1-2, with no clear D. Germline V gene sequence: CDR1 SGHAT, CDR2 FQDESV (reference sequence). Deletions cut 4 bases from V and 2 bases from J, with 8 bases between. This CDR3 is built from 13 residues. CDR3 nucleotides: TGTGCCAGCAGCTCGAGGTTAAACTATGGCTACACCTTC. This sequence encodes CASSSRLNYGYTF.

The chain employs TRBV10-1 and TRBJ2-2, with D perhaps TRBD1 (5 bases). The CDR3 loop spans 11 amino acids. V was trimmed by 10 bases and J by 6 bases, leaving 9 bases between them. Germline CDR1 reads WNHNN; CDR2 reads SYGVQD (reference sequence). CDR3 sequence reads: CAKLGAGELFF. Here the CDR3 DNA reads TGCGCCAAATTAGGGGCCGGGGAGCTGTTTTTT.

The chain recombines TRBV7-2 with TRBJ2-5; 13 nucleotides align to TRBD2. The ends lost 0 bases at V and 1 base at J; junction bases unmatched: 5. This CDR3 comprises 18 residues. Germline V lookup: CDR1 SGHTA, CDR2 FQGNSA. This CDR3 is CASSLAGGLAGAQETQYF. The CDR3 bases are TGTGCCAGCAGCTTAGCGGGAGGACTAGCGGGAGCCCAAGAGACCCAGTACTTC.

The chain is built from TRBV4-2 and TRBJ1-3; possible D gene TRBD1, 5 bases. The CDR3 contains 16 residues. Germline lookup yields CDR1 LGHNA and CDR2 YNFKEQ. V lost 0 bases, J lost 7 bases, and 16 bases lay in between. The CDR3 here is CASSQEVRGSLNTIYF. As DNA, the CDR3 is TGTGCCAGCAGCCAAGAGGTTCGGGGGTCCCTGAACACCATATATTTT.

The table lists this clone with many counts. The rearrangement joins TRBV19 to TRBJ1-1; D is possibly TRBD1 (6 bases). The CDR3 runs 14 residues. Trimming took 6 bases from V and 5 from J, leaving 16 bases between them. The V gene's germline CDR1 is LNHDA and CDR2 SQIVND (reference sequence). The DNA of the CDR3 is TGTGCCAGTAGAGTCCCGGGGGGCGTAACTGAAGCTTTCTTT. Its protein is CASRVPGGVTEAFF.

This clone showed up many times. The chain is built from TRBV2 and TRBJ1-2, with 10 bases identical to TRBD1. Germline CDR1 and CDR2: SNHLY and FYNNEI. V lost 2 bases and J lost 6; bases outside the gene matches: 9. CDR3 length equals 16 residues. The CDR3 coding sequence is TGTGCCAGCAGTGAAAAACCGGGACAGGGGAAGGATGGCTACACCTTC. Translation: CASSEKPGQGKDGYTF.

This rearrangement joins TRBV28 to TRBJ2-5; 9 bases agree with TRBD1. The CDR3 spans 15 residues. Germline V gives CDR1 MDHEN, CDR2 SYDVKM. V lost 8 bases and J lost 1; bases outside the gene matches: 8. The CDR3 DNA is TGTGCCAGCCGTGAGTCACAGGGGGCCCAAGAGACCCAGTACTTC. It yields the protein CASRESQGAQETQYF.

This clone was seen a few times. V usage is TRBV11-1 and J usage is TRBJ2-1; 13 nucleotides agree with TRBD2. Germline trimming cut 4 bases from V and 8 bases from J; bases unmatched to any gene: 2. Per germline, CDR1 SGHAT and CDR2 FQDESV (reference sequence). The CDR3 is made up of 14 amino acids. The CDR3 region has the DNA TGTGCCAGCAGCTGGACTAGCGGGAGCTATGAGCAGTTCTTC. This encodes CASSWTSGSYEQFF. Complete variable domain (other parts from reference TRBV11-1 and TRBJ2-1): EAEVAQSPRYKITEKSQAVAFWCDPISGHATLYWYRQILGQGPELLVQFQDESVVDDSQLPKDRFSAERLKGVDSTLKIQPAELGDSAMYLCASSWTSGSYEQFFGPGTRLTVL.

V is TRBV5-1 and J is TRBJ2-3, with D perhaps TRBD2 (6 bases). The CDR3 has 16 amino acids. Germline lookup yields CDR1 SGHRS and CDR2 YFSETQ. Deletions cut 0 bases from V and 1 base from J, with 12 bases between. The CDR3, as DNA: TGCGCCAGCAGCTTGGGGAGGGGCACGGGCACAGATACGCAGTATTTT. It codes for CASSLGRGTGTDTQYF.

The J gene is TRBJ1-3, the V gene TRBV18; 9 bases fit TRBD1. Germline V gives CDR1 KGHSH, CDR2 LQKENI. J was trimmed by 4 bases and V by 4 bases; bases with no gene match: 2. The CDR3 spans 14 residues. The CDR3 DNA follows: TGTGCCAGCTCACGGACAGGGGTCGGAAACACCATATATTTT. The encoded protein is CASSRTGVGNTIYF.

This clone occurred a few times. V is TRBV5-4 and J is TRBJ2-5; 9 bases fit TRBD2. The germline V gene encodes CDR1 SGHNT and CDR2 YYREEE (reference sequence). The CDR3 extends over 15 amino acids. J lost 3 bases, V lost 1 base, and 4 bases had no gene match. The chain's CDR3 is CASSLPTSGKETQYF. In DNA, the CDR3 is TGTGCCAGCAGCTTGCCGACTAGCGGTAAAGAGACCCAGTACTTC.

The gene calls are TRBV6-1 and TRBJ1-3; tentative D call: TRBD1 (6 bases). Trimming removed 3 bases from V and 2 bases from J, with 11 bases in between. The CDR3 loop spans 15 amino acids. Germline-derived CDR1 and CDR2 are MNHNS and SASEGT. The CDR3 DNA follows: TGTGCCAGCAGTGAGGACAGTGTTCCTGGAAACACCATATATTTT. It specifies CASSEDSVPGNTIYF.

This clone came up a few times. The chain employs TRBV5-1 and TRBJ2-1; tentatively, D is TRBD1 (5 bases). CDR3 length: 15 residues. Per germline, CDR1 SGHRS and CDR2 YFSETQ. V was shortened by 6 bases and J by 4 bases, with 17 bases between the two germline ends. CDR3 sequence reads: CASNYEGQEYNEQFF. In nucleotides, the CDR3 is TGCGCCAGCAATTACGAAGGACAAGAATACAATGAGCAGTTCTTC.

On this clone itself: The junction does not match germline at one end; this may be a read error. The chain combines TRBV5-6 with TRBJ1-1, with a tentative D call TRBD1 (5 bases). The CDR3 sequence is 13 residues long. Looked up from germline, CDR1 is SGHDT and CDR2 is YYEEEE. The CDR3 sequence is CASSLGAINRLSF. CDR3 nucleotides: TGTGCCAGCAGCCTAGGGGCCATTAACAGGCTCTCCTTT.

The J gene is TRBJ2-1, the V gene TRBV11-2; 10 bases agree with TRBD2. Germline CDR1 and CDR2: SGHAT and FQNNGV. The CDR3 loop spans 17 amino acids. V trimming: 7 bases; J trimming: 5 bases; junction bases outside the gene matches: 14. The CDR3 sequence is CASTLMTGLAENNEQFF. CDR3 DNA: TGTGCCAGCACCCTAATGACCGGACTAGCGGAGAACAATGAGCAGTTCTTC.

The chain employs TRBV5-8 and TRBJ2-7, with 7 bases lining up with TRBD2. With V trimmed by 5 bases and J by 3 bases, 8 bases remained unmatched. The germline V gene has CDR1 SGHTS and CDR2 YDEGEE. This CDR3 has 14 amino acids. This CDR3 reads CASRPGTNDYEQYF. The CDR3 nucleotides are TGTGCCAGCAGGCCCGGGACTAACGACTACGAGCAGTACTTC.

This clone was seen only once. This rearrangement joins TRBV7-3 to TRBJ1-2; D remains unclear. Germline-derived CDR1 and CDR2 are SGHTA and FQGTGA. CDR3 length equals 13 residues. V lost 5 bases, J lost 4 bases, and 11 bases lay in between. In DNA, the CDR3 is TGTGCCAGCAGCACCGATATCGGCTATGGCTACACCTTC. It yields the protein CASSTDIGYGYTF.

In its sample, this clone was seen a few times. The CDR3 nucleotides are TGTGCCAGCAGTGACGAGGACTATCACTACGAGCAGTACTTC. Translated: CASSDEDYHYEQYF. The chain combines TRBV6-1 with TRBJ2-7; D possibly corresponds to TRBD2 (6 bases). The CDR3 consists of 14 residues. Between the trimmed V and J ends, which lost 3 bases and 3 bases, there was a span of 12 bases. Germline CDR1 is MNHNS and CDR2 is SASEGT.

CDR3 sequence reads: CSVEGQLSNEQFF. As DNA, the CDR3 is TGCAGCGTTGAGGGGCAGCTGAGCAATGAGCAGTTCTTC. The chain couples TRBV29-1 to TRBJ2-1; weak D call: TRBD1 (5 bases). The CDR3 is 13 amino acids. Trimming stripped 3 bases from V and 6 bases from J, with 12 bases between. CDR1 is SQVTM and CDR2 is ANQGSEA in the germline V gene.

There are a few counts of this clone. The rearrangement uses TRBV29-1 and TRBJ1-1; no firm D call. Germline V gene lookup returns CDR1 SQVTM and CDR2 ANQGSEA. Trimming pared 5 bases from V and 4 bases from J, leaving 8 bases between. This CDR3 is 11 amino acids long. CDR3 DNA: TGCAGCGTTTCCGGAGGCACTGAAGCTTTCTTT. It translates to CSVSGGTEAFF.

V gene TRBV5-6 combines with J gene TRBJ1-6, with TRBD1 identical over 7 bases. J lost 6 bases, V lost 3 bases, and 6 bases had no gene match. This CDR3 comprises 15 residues. The germline V gene encodes CDR1 SGHDT and CDR2 YYEEEE. CDR3 DNA: TGTGCCAGCAGCTCTTGGACAGGCGGTAATTCACCCCTCCACTTT. This codes for CASSSWTGGNSPLHF.

Here the CDR3 DNA reads TGCGCCAGCAGCTTAGGCCCTAGCGGGAGTACAGATACGCAGTATTTT. Its protein is CASSLGPSGSTDTQYF. V is TRBV4-1 and J is TRBJ2-3, with TRBD2 identical over 10 bases. The CDR3 is 16 amino acids. CDR1 and CDR2 from the germline V gene are MGHRA and YSYEKL. V shed 5 bases and J 3 bases; nucleotides not matched to a gene: 8.

This chain joins TRBV2 and TRBJ1-1; tentative D call: TRBD1 (5 bases). The ends were cut back, 5 bases at V and 2 bases at J, with 15 bases in the middle. The CDR3 covers 15 residues. Looked up from germline, CDR1 is SNHLY and CDR2 is FYNNEI. The CDR3 coding sequence is TGTGCCAGCAGTAGACACCCGCAGGGCAACACTGAAGCTTTCTTT. Residues: CASSRHPQGNTEAFF.

As DNA, the CDR3 is TGTGCCAGCAGTTATGTTAACACCGGGGAGCTGTTTTTT. This translates into CASSYVNTGELFF. V gene TRBV6-4 combines with J gene TRBJ2-2; no clear D. V lost 5 bases and J lost 2, with 6 bases in between. The CDR3 is 13 amino acids. Per the germline V gene, CDR1 is MRHNA and CDR2 is SNTAGT.

A few counts support this clone. The rearrangement joins TRBV7-9 to TRBJ2-7; tentative D call: TRBD2 (6 bases). Trimming left V 2 bases short and J 7 bases short, with 12 bases between. The CDR3 runs to 13 residues. Germline CDR1 SEHNR, CDR2 FQNEAQ (reference sequence). The CDR3 here is CASSLTGVGEQYF. The CDR3 DNA is TGTGCCAGCAGCTTAACGGGGGTCGGGGAGCAGTACTTC.

The gene calls are TRBV4-3 and TRBJ1-6; TRBD1 matches at 7 bases. This CDR3 comprises 15 residues. After removal of 1 base from V and 6 bases from J, the junction contained 3 bases not matched to a gene. From germline, CDR1 is LGHNA and CDR2 YSLEER. CDR3 in amino acids: CASSQGGTVNSPLHF. CDR3 DNA sequence: TGCGCCAGCAGCCAAGGCGGGACAGTTAATTCACCCCTCCACTTT.